This T cell receptor beta chain was profiled in a study of blood T cell repertoires in COVID-19. Looking at the study overall: T cells, B-cell-depleted T cells, or PBMCs supplied cDNA or gDNA.

Per the original data handling: Estimated nucleated cell counts came from reference gene primer amplification. Assay: immunoSEQ multiplex PCR; the TCRdb copy retains only in-frame clones and omits some. That table is the source of V, J and clone size, and D and trimming were worked out from the DNA. This table holds 350,000 to 400,000 clones, more than 80% found once. The clonotype was recovered from a woman in her twenties or thirties with COVID-19, enrolled during active disease. The sequenced sample was peripheral blood.

The CDR3 DNA sequence: TGTGCCAGCAGCCCTACTGGCGGGGGGAACACCGGGGAGCTGTTTTTT. It codes for CASSPTGGGNTGELFF. This chain uses TRBV9 with TRBJ2-2; 7 positions match TRBD2. From germline, CDR1 is SGDLS and CDR2 YYNGEE. CDR3 length: 16 residues. The V gene end was trimmed by 4 bases and the J gene end by 1 base; junction bases not matched to a gene: 7.